This is a list of T cell receptor beta chains from one sample in a study of CD8 T cells in ankylosing spondylitis. TCRdb fed the 5' RACE reads into MiXCR, producing one record per CDR3 protein. This sample has roughly 240,000 distinct CDR3 sequences, with under 8.5% found just once. Material for sequencing was blood, either unsorted or a sorted T cell fraction (not recorded which). These receptors all stem from a female donor with ankylosing spondylitis or in good health (not recorded which). CDR3s include the opening cysteine and the closing phenylalanine or tryptophan. The D gene is left open where the match is weak. The listing skips clone size in some rows; elsewhere it reads once, few, many or a size class.

D gene	clone size	J gene	V gene	CDR3 length	CDR3 DNA	CDR3 protein
NA	many	TRBJ2-2	TRBV6-2/TRBV6-3	14	TGTGCCAGCAGTCCTTCCGGGGGCACCGGGGAGCTGTTTTTT	CASSPSGGTGELFF
NA	many	TRBJ1-3	TRBV5-1	15	TGCGCCAGCAGCTCTCGACCGCTCTCTGGAAACACCATATATTTT	CASSSRPLSGNTIYF
NA	many	TRBJ1-5	TRBV6-2/TRBV6-3	14	TGTGCCAGCAGTTTGGAATACGGGACGGGGCCCCAGCATTTT	CASSLEYGTGPQHF
TRBD1	many	TRBJ1-6	TRBV20-1	12	TGCAGTGCCCTAGGGGGCAATTCACCCCTCCACTTT	CSALGGNSPLHF
NA	many	TRBJ1-2	TRBV6-2/TRBV6-3	15	TGTGCCAGCAGTCAGTTCGGACAGTCGAACTATGGCTACACCTTC	CASSQFGQSNYGYTF
NA	many	TRBJ1-1	TRBV4-3	13	TGCGCCAGCAGCTCCCTGGGCGCTCCGACCGCTTTCTTT	CASSSLGAPTAFF
NA	many	TRBJ2-7	TRBV30	12	TGTGCCTGGAGCGGGGGCGTCTGGGAGCAGTACTTC	CAWSGGVWEQYF
NA	NA	TRBJ2-1	TRBV11-3	14	TGTGCCAGCAGCTCTAGCCCTAGTAGGAATGAGCAGTTCTTC	CASSSSPSRNEQFF
TRBD2	many	TRBJ2-3	TRBV11-2	16	TGTGCCAGCAGCTATTTGGCGGGAGGGTACTCAGATACGCAGTATTTT	CASSYLAGGYSDTQYF
TRBD2	many	TRBJ2-3	TRBV24-1	16	TGTGCCACCAGTGAAGTGAGGACTAGCGGGAAATATACGCAGTATTTT	CATSEVRTSGKYTQYF
NA	NA	TRBJ2-5	TRBV29-1	12	TGCAGCGTTCTGGGTTTCCAAGAGACCCAGTACTTC	CSVLGFQETQYF
NA	many	TRBJ2-1	TRBV9	14	TGTGCCAGCAGTGGGGGCGGGAGCGGCAATGAGCAGTTCTTC	CASSGGGSGNEQFF
NA	NA	TRBJ2-3	TRBV4-3	14	TGCGCCAGCAGCCAAAACAAAGGCACAGATACGCAGTATTTT	CASSQNKGTDTQYF
NA	few	TRBJ1-1	TRBV7-2	14	TGTGCCAGCAGCTTACAAGGGACGAACACTGAAGCTTTCTTT	CASSLQGTNTEAFF
NA	many	TRBJ1-4	TRBV20-1	11	TGCAGTGCGACCCGCACTGAAAAACTGTTTTTT	CSATRTEKLFF
NA	many	TRBJ2-4	TRBV29-1	14	TGCAGCGTGTCAGGCCAAGTGGGAGGAAACATTCAGTACTTC	CSVSGQVGGNIQYF
TRBD1	many	TRBJ1-2	TRBV7-2	15	TGTGCCAGCAGCCCGCGGACAGGGAGCCACTATGGCTACACCTTC	CASSPRTGSHYGYTF
NA	many	TRBJ1-1	TRBV12-3/TRBV12-4	13	TGTGCCAGCAGTTTTCAGATAAACACTGAAGCTTTCTTT	CASSFQINTEAFF
NA	many	TRBJ2-3	TRBV20-1	12	TGCAGTTCGTTCACAGGAGACCTAACGCAGTATTTT	CSSFTGDLTQYF
NA	many	TRBJ2-3	TRBV20-1	13	TGCAGTGCTAGAGATAGCGTCGTGGGTACGCAGTATTTT	CSARDSVVGTQYF
NA	few	TRBJ1-4	TRBV4-3	18	TGCGCCAGCAGCCAAGAGGGCATCATCGGGAGTACTAATGAAAAACTGTTTTTT	CASSQEGIIGSTNEKLFF
NA	many	TRBJ2-2	TRBV12-3/TRBV12-4	16	TGTGCCAGCAGGTCCTCGGGAGTGGGGTACACCGGGGAGCTGTTTTTT	CASRSSGVGYTGELFF
NA	many	TRBJ2-3	TRBV3-1	14	TGTGCCAGCAGCCTTGGGGAGGCCGCGGATACGCAGTATTTT	CASSLGEAADTQYF
NA	NA	TRBJ1-5	TRBV19	15	TGTGCCAGTAGTGTCCTACATGGGGCAAATCAGCCCCAGCATTTT	CASSVLHGANQPQHF
NA	many	TRBJ2-3	TRBV7-3	13	TGTGCCAGCAGCTTTGAGGCCCGAGATACGCAGTATTTT	CASSFEARDTQYF
TRBD2	few	TRBJ2-1	TRBV5-1	14	TGCGCCAGCAGCCCCGGACTAGTCAGAAATGAGCAGTTCTTC	CASSPGLVRNEQFF
TRBD1	few	TRBJ1-6	TRBV7-2	16	TGTGCCAGCAGCTCACTCCCCACAGGGGAAGGTTCACCCCTCCACTTT	CASSSLPTGEGSPLHF
NA	few	TRBJ2-7	TRBV20-1	12	TGCAGTGCCTCATTAAGGGTGGGCGAGCAGTACTTC	CSASLRVGEQYF
TRBD2	many	TRBJ2-7	TRBV14	14	TGTGCCAGCAACTTAGCGGGAGGACCTTACGAGCAGTACTTC	CASNLAGGPYEQYF
NA	many	TRBJ1-3	TRBV29-1	16	TGCAGCGCCGCCACAGTGACAGGACTATCTGGAAACACCATATATTTT	CSAATVTGLSGNTIYF
NA	many	TRBJ2-3	TRBV3-1	17	TGTGCCAGCAGCCATAATCGGGACACGAGAGGATCAGATACGCAGTATTTT	CASSHNRDTRGSDTQYF
NA	few	TRBJ1-4	TRBV12-3/TRBV12-4	15	TGTGCCAGCAGGATCCTTGGGAGGAGTTTTGAAAAACTGTTTTTT	CASRILGRSFEKLFF
NA	NA	TRBJ1-1	TRBV7-9	15	TGTGCCAGCAGCTTAGTCGTCAGCTTGAACACTGAAGCTTTCTTT	CASSLVVSLNTEAFF
NA	many	TRBJ2-3	TRBV5-1	14	TGCGCCAGCAGCCCCTCTCGGAGGATCGATACGCAGTATTTT	CASSPSRRIDTQYF
TRBD1	many	TRBJ1-5	TRBV6-2/TRBV6-3	13	TGTGCCAGCTTACAGGGGGCAGGTCAGCCCCAGCATTTT	CASLQGAGQPQHF
NA	many	TRBJ2-1	TRBV2	12	TGTGCCAGCGATCGGGGGTACAATGAGCAGTTCTTC	CASDRGYNEQFF
NA	many	TRBJ2-7	TRBV5-1	14	TGCGCCAGCAGCTTGGACAGGGACAACTACGAGCAGTACTTC	CASSLDRDNYEQYF
TRBD1	few	TRBJ1-3	TRBV29-1	13	TGCAGCGTTGAGCCAGTACAGGGGAACACCATATATTTT	CSVEPVQGNTIYF
NA	many	TRBJ2-7	TRBV3-1	15	TGTGCCAGCAGCCAAACTCCCGGGACTCCCTACGAGCAGTACTTC	CASSQTPGTPYEQYF
TRBD2	many	TRBJ2-3	TRBV20-1	15	TGCAGTGCCCGCATCCCCCAAGCGGGAGTAGATACGCAGTATTTT	CSARIPQAGVDTQYF
TRBD2	many	TRBJ2-7	TRBV28	16	TGTGCCAGCAGTCCCTGGACTAGCGGGTCGAGGGGCGAGCAGTACTTC	CASSPWTSGSRGEQYF